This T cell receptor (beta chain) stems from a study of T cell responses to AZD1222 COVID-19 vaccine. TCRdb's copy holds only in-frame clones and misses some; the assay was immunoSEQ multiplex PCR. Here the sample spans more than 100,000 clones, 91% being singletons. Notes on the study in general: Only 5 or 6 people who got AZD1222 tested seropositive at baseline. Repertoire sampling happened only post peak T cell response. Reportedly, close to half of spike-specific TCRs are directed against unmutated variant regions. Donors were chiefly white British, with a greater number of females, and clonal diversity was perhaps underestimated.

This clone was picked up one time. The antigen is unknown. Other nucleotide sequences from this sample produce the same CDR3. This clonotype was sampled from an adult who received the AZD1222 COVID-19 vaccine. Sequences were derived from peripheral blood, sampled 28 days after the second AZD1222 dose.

The chain's CDR3 is CASSFGSTEAFF. CDR3 bases: TGTGCCAGCAGTTTCGGGAGTACTGAAGCTTTCTTT. The J gene is TRBJ1-1, the V gene TRBV12-3 or TRBV12-4; D not resolved. This CDR3 comprises 12 residues. V gave up 3 bases and J gave up 5 bases, with 7 bases separating them.